This T cell receptor beta chain is drawn from a study of blood T cell repertoires in COVID-19. Study context: T cells, B-cell-depleted T cells, or PBMCs provided the cDNA or gDNA that served as material.

Germline CDR1 LNHDA, CDR2 SQIVND (reference sequence). This CDR3 comprises 21 residues. V was pared by 3 bases and J by 4 bases, with 28 bases between. This clone was observed a handful of times. Generated by immunoSEQ multiplex PCR, the TCRdb table keeps only in-frame clones and is missing some. The sample lists tens of thousands of clones, about four fifths occurring once. The receptor was isolated from a man older than 75 with acute or convalescent COVID-19. The sequenced sample was peripheral blood. V is TRBV19 and J is TRBJ2-6, with D possibly TRBD1 on 6 matching bases. CDR3 protein: CASSMGPYRRGAASGANVLTF. The DNA for the CDR3 is TGTGCCAGTAGTATGGGGCCCTACCGCAGGGGCGCGGCGTCCGGGGCCAACGTCCTGACTTTC.